This T cell receptor beta chain is from a study of blood T cell repertoires in COVID-19. On the study more broadly: Sources were T cells, B-cell-depleted T cells, or PBMCs; the material itself was cDNA or gDNA.

Seattle's enrolled individuals joined amid active infection and were then monitored longitudinally. In the authors' workflow: The authors estimated nucleated cell counts from reference gene primer amplification. Profiling relied on immunoSEQ multiplex PCR, and the TCRdb table lists in-frame clones only, not all of them. That table furnishes V, J and clone size, whereas the DNA furnished D and trimming. The sample consists of 150,000 to 250,000 clones, about 85% of them appearing once. Germline CDR1 is LNHDA and CDR2 is SQIVND (reference sequence). The trim removed 2 bases at V and 0 bases at J, leaving 2 bases unmatched. This CDR3 is built from 15 residues.

V and J are TRBV19 and TRBJ2-3; TRBD2 matches 7 bases. The sequenced sample was peripheral blood. This receptor was obtained from a woman aged 40 to 49 with COVID-19, enrolled during active disease. The CDR3 region has the DNA TGTGCCAGTAGTATAAGACTAGCCAGCACAGATACGCAGTATTTT. Translation gives CASSIRLASTDTQYF.